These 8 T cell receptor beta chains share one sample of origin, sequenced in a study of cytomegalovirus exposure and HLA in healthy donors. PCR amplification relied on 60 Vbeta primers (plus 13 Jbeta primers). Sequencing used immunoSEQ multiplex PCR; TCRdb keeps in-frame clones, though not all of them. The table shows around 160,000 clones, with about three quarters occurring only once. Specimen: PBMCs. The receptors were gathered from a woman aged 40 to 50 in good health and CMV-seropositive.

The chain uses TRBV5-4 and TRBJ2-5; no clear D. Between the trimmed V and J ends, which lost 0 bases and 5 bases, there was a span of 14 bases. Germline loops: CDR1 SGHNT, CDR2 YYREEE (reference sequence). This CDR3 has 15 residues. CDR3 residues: CASSLEVRRSETQYF. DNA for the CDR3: TGTGCCAGCAGCTTGGAAGTGCGCCGATCGGAGACCCAGTACTTC.

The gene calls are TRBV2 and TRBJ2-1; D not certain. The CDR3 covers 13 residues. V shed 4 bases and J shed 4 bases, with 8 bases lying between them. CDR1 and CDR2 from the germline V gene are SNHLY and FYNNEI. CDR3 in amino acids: CASSVQIYNEQFF. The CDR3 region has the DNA TGTGCCAGCAGTGTTCAGATATACAATGAGCAGTTCTTC.

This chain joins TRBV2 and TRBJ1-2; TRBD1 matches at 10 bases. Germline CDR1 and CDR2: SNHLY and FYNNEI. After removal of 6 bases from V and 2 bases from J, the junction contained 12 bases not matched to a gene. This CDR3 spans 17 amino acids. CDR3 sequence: CASRAGQGLAGNYGYTF. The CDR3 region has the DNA TGTGCCAGCAGGGCGGGACAGGGGTTAGCGGGGAACTATGGCTACACCTTC.

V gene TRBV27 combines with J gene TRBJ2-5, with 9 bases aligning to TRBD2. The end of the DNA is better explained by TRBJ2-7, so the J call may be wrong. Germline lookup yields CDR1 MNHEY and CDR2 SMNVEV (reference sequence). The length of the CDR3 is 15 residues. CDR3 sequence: CASSMLAGAPHEQYF. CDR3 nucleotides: TGTGCCAGCAGTATGTTAGCGGGGGCCCCCCACGAGCAGTACTTC.

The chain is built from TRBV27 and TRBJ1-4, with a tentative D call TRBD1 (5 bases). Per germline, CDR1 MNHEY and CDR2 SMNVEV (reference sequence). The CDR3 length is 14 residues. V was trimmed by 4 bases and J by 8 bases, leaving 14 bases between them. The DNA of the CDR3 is TGTGCCAGCAGTTATCAGGGAATCGGGGAAAAACTGTTTTTT. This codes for CASSYQGIGEKLFF.

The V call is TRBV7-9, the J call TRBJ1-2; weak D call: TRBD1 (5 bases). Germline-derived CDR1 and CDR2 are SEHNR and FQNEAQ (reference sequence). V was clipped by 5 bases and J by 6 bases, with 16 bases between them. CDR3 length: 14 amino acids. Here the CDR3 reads CASSLGNAGNGYTF. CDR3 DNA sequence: TGTGCCAGCAGCCTGGGGAACGCAGGGAATGGCTACACCTTC.

CDR3 in DNA: TGTGCCAGCACCGACGGGCCGGGGGGGCTATATGAGCAGTTCTTC. Translating gives CASTDGPGGLYEQFF. The chain employs TRBV6-6 and TRBJ2-1, with 8 bases identical to TRBD2. The CDR3 extends over 15 amino acids. Germline CDR1 MNHNY, CDR2 SVGAGI (reference sequence). The trim removed 7 bases at V and 8 bases at J, leaving 13 bases unmatched.

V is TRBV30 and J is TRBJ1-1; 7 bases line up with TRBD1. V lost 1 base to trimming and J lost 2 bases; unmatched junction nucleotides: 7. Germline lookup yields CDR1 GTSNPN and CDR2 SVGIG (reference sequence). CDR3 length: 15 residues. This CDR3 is CAWSGLTGKNTEAFF. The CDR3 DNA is TGTGCCTGGAGTGGTCTGACAGGGAAAAACACTGAAGCTTTCTTT.